The 4 T cell receptor beta chains given below trace back to one sample, sequenced in a study of beta chain features in type 1 diabetes. Of the isolated RNA, all was reverse transcribed, and so the sequenced material was expressed TCRB transcripts. Repertoires were generated with immunoSEQ multiplex PCR, while TCRdb's copy carries only in-frame clones and drops some. The sample consists of hundreds of thousands of clones, roughly 13% of them appearing once. Which antigens these TCRs recognize remains unknown. Study-wide results and caveats: For Type 1 diabetes patients, all four CD4+ subsets carried TCRB CDR3s that were moderately but significantly shorter.

What was sequenced was naive CD4+ T cells from blood. All receptors come from a man between 18 and 35 years old with type 1 diabetes.

The chain couples TRBV28 to TRBJ2-1; 9 bases line up with TRBD1. From germline, CDR1 is MDHEN and CDR2 SYDVKM. V trimming: 6 bases; J trimming: 7 bases; junction bases outside the gene matches: 10. CDR3 size: 15 residues. The CDR3 here is CASSLLGQGRNEQFF. Here the CDR3 DNA reads TGTGCCAGCAGCTTGCTGGGACAGGGTAGGAATGAGCAGTTCTTC.

This clone was counted a few times. The rearrangement uses TRBV7-7 and TRBJ2-3; unclear D gene. The CDR3 has 13 residues. CDR1 is SSHAT, CDR2 FNYEAQ, per germline (reference sequence). V shed 5 bases and J shed 0 bases, with 6 bases lying between them. CDR3: CASSASSTDTQYF. The CDR3 DNA sequence: TGTGCCAGCAGCGCGTCTAGCACAGATACGCAGTATTTT.

CDR3 protein: CASSVADSYQPQHF. In DNA, the CDR3 is TGTGCCAGCAGTGTTGCGGACAGTTATCAGCCCCAGCATTTT. The rearrangement uses TRBV2 and TRBJ1-5; weak D call: TRBD1 (6 bases). The CDR3 contains 14 residues. Germline V lookup: CDR1 SNHLY, CDR2 FYNNEI. Deletions cut 4 bases from V and 5 bases from J, with 12 bases between.

In its sample, this clone was seen a few times. The chain combines TRBV5-1 with TRBJ1-5; TRBD1 agrees at 7 bases. The V gene's germline CDR1 is SGHRS and CDR2 YFSETQ. This CDR3 is built from 15 residues. V lost 0 bases to trimming and J lost 4 bases; unmatched junction nucleotides: 4. CDR3 in DNA: TGCGCCAGCAGCTTGGCCGGGACAGCAAATCAGCCCCAGCATTTT. It is translated as CASSLAGTANQPQHF.